Following are 20 T cell receptor beta chains from one sample sequenced in a study of cytomegalovirus exposure and HLA in healthy donors. Primers: 60 Vbeta forward and 13 Jbeta reverse. The method was immunoSEQ multiplex PCR; TCRdb's version includes in-frame clones alone and lacks a portion of them. The top ten clones hold 1.6% of a sample with about 120,000 clones, around 70% of them seen once. The sample comprised PBMCs. The receptors stem from a young woman in good health and CMV-seronegative.

The chain employs TRBV15 and TRBJ1-5, with TRBD1 matching 7 bases. CDR1 and CDR2 (germline): LNHNV, YYDKDF (reference sequence). V lost 1 base and J lost 0; bases outside the gene matches: 12. This CDR3 has 19 amino acids. The CDR3 sequence is CATSRVRGQGEYSNQPQHF. Here the CDR3 DNA reads TGTGCCACCAGCAGAGTAAGGGGGCAGGGGGAATATAGCAATCAGCCCCAGCATTTT.

This rearrangement joins TRBV7-9 to TRBJ1-4, with 8 bases identical to TRBD1. The CDR3 is made up of 15 amino acids. The trim removed 4 bases at V and 1 base at J, leaving 2 bases unmatched. Germline V gives CDR1 SEHNR, CDR2 FQNEAQ (reference sequence). The CDR3 protein is CASSSTGGTNEKLFF. In DNA form, the CDR3 reads TGTGCCAGCAGCTCTACAGGGGGAACTAATGAAAAACTGTTTTTT.

V is TRBV19 and J is TRBJ1-2, with 7 nucleotides matching TRBD1. The junction had 11 bases not matched to a gene; V was cut back by 9 bases and J by 7 bases. From germline, CDR1 is LNHDA and CDR2 SQIVND (reference sequence). The CDR3 is made up of 13 amino acids. CDR3 loop: CASDPTPGGGYTF. CDR3 sequence (DNA): TGTGCCAGCGACCCGACTCCAGGGGGTGGCTACACCTTC.

The V and J genes are TRBV9 and TRBJ1-1, with D possibly being TRBD1 (6 bases). There are 14 residues in the CDR3. With 5 bases removed from V and 3 bases from J, the gap between germline ends came to 14 bases. CDR1 is SGDLS and CDR2 is YYNGEE in the germline V gene. The CDR3 region has the DNA TGTGCCAGCAGTGGGGGCTTCCAGGACACTGAAGCTTTCTTT. Its translation is CASSGGFQDTEAFF. Supplemented by reference TRBV9 and TRBJ1-1, the full variable domain reads DSGVTQTPKHLITATGQRVTLRCSPRSGDLSVYWYQQSLDQGLQFLIQYYNGEERAKGNILERFSAQQFPDLHSELNLSSLELGDSALYFCASSGGFQDTEAFFGQGTRLTVV.

There are a few counts of this clone. The chain joins TRBV7-9 to TRBJ2-7; TRBD1 matches 8 bases. CDR3 length equals 15 residues. The germline CDR1 and CDR2 sequences are SEHNR and FQNEAQ (reference sequence). V was clipped by 4 bases and J by 4 bases; unmatched bases: 9. The CDR3 bases are TGTGCCAGCAGCTCCCTAGGACAGGGTTTATACGAGCAGTACTTC. This encodes CASSSLGQGLYEQYF.

J is TRBJ2-6 and V is TRBV5-6; 8 bases match TRBD1. The V segment lost 4 bases and the J segment 0 bases; nucleotides outside the gene matches: 9. Germline CDR1 is SGHDT and CDR2 is YYEEEE. The CDR3 has 18 amino acids. The CDR3 reads CASSTTRDRTSGANVLTF. Written as DNA, the CDR3 is TGTGCCAGCAGCACAACCCGGGACAGGACCTCTGGGGCCAACGTCCTGACTTTC.

J is TRBJ1-6 and V is TRBV28; 8 bases align to TRBD1. J was trimmed by 13 bases and V by 5 bases; bases with no gene match: 10. This CDR3 is 14 amino acids long. Germline CDR1 reads MDHEN; CDR2 reads SYDVKM. The CDR3 region has the DNA TGTGCCAGCAGTCCAGGGGGCGAAGGTAGGCCCCTCCACTTT. Protein: CASSPGGEGRPLHF.

This clone was detected once. This chain joins TRBV9 and TRBJ2-1; 8 bases map to TRBD1. This CDR3 region has 14 residues. The V segment lost 0 bases and the J segment 4 bases; nucleotides outside the gene matches: 0. Germline loops: CDR1 SGDLS, CDR2 YYNGEE. Here the CDR3 DNA reads TGTGCCAGCAGCGTAGGACAGGGGTACAATGAGCAGTTCTTC. Translated: CASSVGQGYNEQFF.

V and J are TRBV13 and TRBJ1-2, with D possibly being TRBD1 (5 bases). Trimming removed 1 base at V and 12 bases at J, with 18 bases between. Germline CDR1 reads PRHDT; CDR2 reads FYEKMQ (reference sequence). The CDR3 runs to 14 residues. The CDR3 coding sequence is TGTGCCAGCAGCTTAGCCAGGCAGGGCGCAGAGGACACCTTC. It translates to CASSLARQGAEDTF.

The gene calls are TRBV5-6 and TRBJ2-7; D is possibly TRBD2 (6 bases). Per germline, CDR1 SGHDT and CDR2 YYEEEE. V was cut by 7 bases and J by 2 bases, with 13 bases left in between. This CDR3 is built from 13 residues. CDR3 nucleotides: TGTGCCAGCCACGGGGGTCCCCCCTACGAGCAGTACTTC. Protein: CASHGGPPYEQYF.

This clone was detected only a few times. V is TRBV5-6 and J is TRBJ1-6, with D unclear. Germline assignment: CDR1 SGHDT and CDR2 YYEEEE. The CDR3 has 17 residues. Trimming pared 2 bases from V and 0 bases from J, leaving 12 bases between. CDR3 in amino acids: CASSLSSVVSYNSPLHF. CDR3 nucleotide sequence: TGTGCCAGCAGCTTATCTTCAGTCGTCTCCTATAATTCACCCCTCCACTTT. Based on the CDR3 plus reference TRBV5-6 and TRBJ1-6, the full variable domain is DAGVTQSPTHLIKTRGQQVTLRCSPKSGHDTVSWYQQALGQGPQFIFQYYEEEERQRGNFPDRFSGHQFPNYSSELNVNALLLGDSALYLCASSLSSVVSYNSPLHFGNGTRLTVT.

The chain employs TRBV6-6 and TRBJ1-6; D might be TRBD1 (6 bases). Germline assignment: CDR1 MNHNY and CDR2 SVGAGI (reference sequence). V was cut by 4 bases and J by 8 bases, with 9 bases left in between. The CDR3 length is 13 residues. The CDR3 nucleotides are TGTGCCAGCAGTTGGGGGCGGGATTCACCCCTCCACTTT. This sequence encodes CASSWGRDSPLHF.

This clone is a singleton in its sample. At one boundary the junction diverges from the germline segment, which might be a read error. The chain links TRBV5-1 to TRBJ2-5; weak D call: TRBD1 (5 bases). Germline V CDR1 and CDR2: SGHRS, YFSETQ. This CDR3 has 15 amino acids. The CDR3 reads CASSLTPGMREAQYF. The CDR3 coding sequence is TGCGCCAGCAGCTTGACCCCAGGGATGAGAGAGGCCCAGTACTTC.

This clone has a single count. The gene calls are TRBV9 and TRBJ2-1, with 8 bases matching TRBD1. The junction had 7 bases not matched to a gene; V was cut back by 4 bases and J by 4 bases. CDR1 SGDLS and CDR2 YYNGEE come from the germline V gene. This CDR3 is built from 15 residues. The CDR3 spells CASSPRTGKYNEQFF. CDR3 nucleotides: TGTGCCAGCAGCCCCCGGACAGGGAAGTACAATGAGCAGTTCTTC.

The rearrangement links TRBV13 to TRBJ2-7, with 13 bases fitting TRBD2. The CDR3 is made up of 16 amino acids. Germline-derived CDR1 and CDR2 are PRHDT and FYEKMQ (reference sequence). Trimming removed 4 bases from V and 7 bases from J; junction bases left unmatched: 10. This chain's CDR3 is CASSSLGTSGAREQYF. CDR3 DNA: TGTGCCAGCAGCTCCCTAGGGACTAGCGGGGCTCGGGAGCAGTACTTC.

The rearrangement uses TRBV7-9 and TRBJ1-2, with 7 bases fitting TRBD1. The CDR3 length is 16 residues. V dropped 4 bases and J dropped 7; count of bases not matched to a gene: 15. Germline CDR1 SEHNR, CDR2 FQNEAQ (reference sequence). The CDR3 spells CASSSPRATGLGGYTF. The CDR3 DNA follows: TGTGCCAGCAGCTCACCTAGGGCGACAGGGTTAGGTGGCTACACCTTC.

The CDR3 here is CASSLKGEGDGQPQHF. The CDR3 nucleotides read TGCGCCAGCAGCTTAAAGGGGGAGGGGGACGGCCAGCCCCAGCATTTT. The V gene is TRBV4-1, the J gene TRBJ1-5, with D possibly matching TRBD1 (6 bases). Germline V gives CDR1 MGHRA, CDR2 YSYEKL. This CDR3 comprises 16 residues. V was clipped by 5 bases and J by 7 bases, with 21 bases between them.

The V call is TRBV6-4, the J call TRBJ2-3, with 8 bases matching TRBD1. Germline-derived CDR1 and CDR2 are MRHNA and SNTAGT. This CDR3 contains 17 residues. V trimming: 0 bases; J trimming: 2 bases; junction bases outside the gene matches: 7. The CDR3 is CASSDSDRGLPTDTQYF. CDR3 coding DNA: TGTGCCAGCAGTGACTCCGACAGGGGACTCCCCACAGATACGCAGTATTTT.

The chain combines TRBV4-2 with TRBJ2-1; 8 positions match TRBD2. The germline V gene has CDR1 LGHNA and CDR2 YNFKEQ. The CDR3 has 16 amino acids. V trimming: 1 base; J trimming: 9 bases; junction bases outside the gene matches: 11. The CDR3 bases are TGTGCCAGCAGCCAAGCAGCGGGGGAAATAGGGGGTGAGCAGTTCTTC. Encoded protein: CASSQAAGEIGGEQFF.

The chain carries TRBV30 and TRBJ2-1; D is undetermined. The CDR3 runs 14 residues. Trimming shortened V by 2 bases and J by 3 bases, and 11 bases separated the two germline ends. CDR1 is GTSNPN, CDR2 SVGIG, per germline (reference sequence). CDR3 amino acids: CAWSYSSLYNEQFF. CDR3 coding DNA: TGTGCCTGGAGTTATAGCAGTCTCTACAATGAGCAGTTCTTC.